This passage covers 14 T cell receptor beta chains from one sample sequenced in a study of CD8+ T cells in alopecia areata. As the sequencing template, cDNA was produced by extracting RNA and reverse transcribing it. Here immunoSEQ multiplex PCR was the method, and the copy in TCRdb shows in-frame clones only, minus some. The repertoire consists of hundreds of thousands of clones, with roughly 60% occurring once and the leading ten covering 0.75% to 0.95%. The treatment here: oral pan-JAK inhibitor, 5-10 mg twice daily. This material consisted of CD4+ T cells sorted from blood, taken at week 52, from a patient treated with tofacitinib. Every receptor here comes from a human donor with alopecia areata.

Here the CDR3 DNA reads TGCAGCGTCGCTGGGACAGCAGTTAACTATGGCTACACCTTC. As protein: CSVAGTAVNYGYTF. The chain employs TRBV29-1 and TRBJ1-2; TRBD1 matches 7 bases. V trimming: 6 bases; J trimming: 1 base; junction bases outside the gene matches: 8. The CDR3 spans 14 residues. The germline V gene has CDR1 SQVTM and CDR2 ANQGSEA.

This clone was counted a few times. The chain uses TRBV19 and TRBJ1-6, with D uncertain. The CDR3 is 14 amino acids. From germline, CDR1 is LNHDA and CDR2 SQIVND (reference sequence). V shed 7 bases and J shed 7 bases, with 14 bases lying between them. This CDR3 is CASTWGQQNSPLHF. The CDR3 region has the DNA TGTGCCAGTACTTGGGGTCAGCAAAATTCACCCCTCCACTTT.

The CDR3 DNA is TGTGCCAGCAGCGGTGGGACTGTCGAGCGGGGGGAGCTGTTTTTT. Its translation is CASSGGTVERGELFF. The chain uses TRBV4-2 and TRBJ2-2; D perhaps matches TRBD2 (6 bases). The germline V gene encodes CDR1 LGHNA and CDR2 YNFKEQ. The CDR3 contains 15 residues. Trimming cost V 5 bases and J 8 bases, with 18 bases left between them.

This clone was found a few times. The V and J genes are TRBV10-3 and TRBJ1-2; the D is unclear. Germline values: CDR1 ENHRY, CDR2 SYGVKD. The CDR3 extends over 13 amino acids. V lost 4 bases, J lost 3 bases, and 9 bases lay in between. The CDR3 region is CAISGSVYYGYTF. In DNA form, the CDR3 reads TGTGCCATCAGTGGCTCGGTGTACTATGGCTACACCTTC.

The genes are TRBV5-6 and TRBJ2-7, with D perhaps matching TRBD2 (5 bases). CDR3 length: 14 residues. CDR1 and CDR2 from the germline V gene are SGHDT and YYEEEE. The ends were cut back, 2 bases at V and 1 base at J, with 10 bases in the middle. CDR3 amino acids: CASSLTRDSYEQYF. The CDR3 bases are TGTGCCAGCAGCTTAACGAGGGATTCCTACGAGCAGTACTTC.

V and J are TRBV2 and TRBJ2-7; D gene uncertain. Trimming removed 2 bases from V and 3 bases from J, with 11 bases in between. The CDR3 has 14 amino acids. The germline V gene encodes CDR1 SNHLY and CDR2 FYNNEI. CDR3 DNA sequence: TGTGCCAGCAGTGAACTGGCAGGTTACTACGAGCAGTACTTC. Protein: CASSELAGYYEQYF.

The rearrangement joins TRBV7-9 to TRBJ1-2, with TRBD1 matching over 7 bases. V dropped 5 bases and J dropped 7; count of bases not matched to a gene: 7. The CDR3 has 13 amino acids. Germline V gene data show CDR1 as SEHNR and CDR2 as FQNEAQ (reference sequence). The CDR3 DNA reads as TGTGCCAGCAGCCCACAGGGGCAGAGTGGCTACACCTTC. Protein: CASSPQGQSGYTF.

This rearrangement joins TRBV7-2 to TRBJ1-5; unclear D gene. Germline CDR1 reads SGHTA; CDR2 reads FQGNSA. This CDR3 has 15 amino acids. Trimming stripped 4 bases from V and 0 bases from J, with 10 bases between. The chain's CDR3 is CASSWRPVSNQPQHF. The CDR3 DNA reads as TGTGCCAGCAGCTGGAGACCGGTTAGCAATCAGCCCCAGCATTTT.

The V call is TRBV6-6, the J call TRBJ2-7; D remains unclear. Germline V gene data show CDR1 as MNHNY and CDR2 as SVGAGI (reference sequence). The ends were cut back, 6 bases at V and 0 bases at J, with 6 bases in the middle. The CDR3 has 12 amino acids. CDR3 coding DNA: TGTGCCAGCAGGATCAACTCCTACGAGCAGTACTTC. It yields the protein CASRINSYEQYF.

The rearrangement links TRBV19 to TRBJ2-5, with 9 bases identical to TRBD2. There are 14 residues in the CDR3. Per germline, CDR1 LNHDA and CDR2 SQIVND (reference sequence). The ends lost 2 bases at V and 3 bases at J; junction bases unmatched: 1. The CDR3 coding sequence is TGTGCCAGTAGTATATCTAGCGGGAAAGAGACCCAGTACTTC. This translates into CASSISSGKETQYF.

The rearrangement links TRBV15 to TRBJ2-5; TRBD1 is a possible D gene (5 bases). The length of the CDR3 is 15 residues. V lost 5 bases and J 2 bases, leaving 15 bases between the germline ends. The germline gives CDR1 LNHNV, CDR2 YYDKDF (reference sequence). Here the CDR3 reads CATSLGQPLQETQYF. The CDR3 bases are TGTGCCACCAGCTTAGGACAACCTCTACAAGAGACCCAGTACTTC.

This clone is a singleton in its sample. The genes are TRBV7-3 and TRBJ1-2; D possibly corresponds to TRBD1 (6 bases). The V gene's germline CDR1 is SGHTA and CDR2 FQGTGA. The germline V and J ends were trimmed by 6 bases and 0 bases, with 17 bases remaining between them. The CDR3 contains 16 residues. The CDR3 coding sequence is TGTGCCAGCAGTACCCCTGGACAGCGGACTAACTATGGCTACACCTTC. Amino acid sequence: CASSTPGQRTNYGYTF.

The genes are TRBV6-5 and TRBJ2-6; the D is unclear. The V gene lost 6 bases and the J gene lost 1 base, with 10 bases spanning the gap. The CDR3 has 15 amino acids. Germline values: CDR1 MNHEY, CDR2 SVGAGI. CDR3 coding DNA: TGTGCCAGCAGCTCCACACCTTCTGGGGCCAACGTCCTGACTTTC. It specifies CASSSTPSGANVLTF.

The chain combines TRBV30 with TRBJ1-1; D is perhaps TRBD1 (6 bases). Germline values: CDR1 GTSNPN, CDR2 SVGIG (reference sequence). The germline V and J ends were trimmed by 5 bases and 11 bases, with 12 bases remaining between them. The CDR3 consists of 10 residues. CDR3: CAWGGPHAFF. In DNA form, the CDR3 reads TGTGCCTGGGGGGGCCCCCACGCTTTCTTT. The full variable domain, its missing parts supplied by reference TRBV30 and TRBJ1-1, is SQTIHQWPATLVQPVGSPLSLECTVEGTSNPNLYWYRQAAGRGLQLLFYSVGIGQISSEVPQNLSASRPQDRQFILSSKKLLLSDSGFYLCAWGGPHAFFGQGTRLTVV.